A single sample is the source of the 6 T cell receptor beta chains below, sequenced in a study of blood T cell repertoires in COVID-19. Generated by immunoSEQ multiplex PCR, the TCRdb table keeps only in-frame clones and is missing some. The sample holds some 380,000 clones, roughly 88% seen once. Specimen: PBMCs or T cells enriched from blood (not recorded which). These receptors were obtained from a middle-aged woman with acute COVID-19.

This clone appeared once. The V gene is TRBV30, the J gene TRBJ2-5; no definite D call. The CDR3 is 12 amino acids. Germline CDR1 and CDR2: GTSNPN and SVGIG (reference sequence). The V end was cut by 2 bases, the J end by 4 bases, with 8 bases between. For the CDR3, the DNA is TGTGCCTGGAGTTTGGCAGGAGAGACCCAGTACTTC. This translates into CAWSLAGETQYF.

This chain joins TRBV5-1 and TRBJ2-1, with 9 bases that match TRBD2. Germline loops: CDR1 SGHRS, CDR2 YFSETQ. This CDR3 spans 19 amino acids. V shed 3 bases, J shed 6 bases, and the junction held 19 bases outside the gene matches. The CDR3: CASSWTPSGSGGYINEQFF. Written as DNA, the CDR3 is TGCGCCAGCAGCTGGACCCCCTCCGGTAGCGGGGGTTATATCAATGAGCAGTTCTTC.

The rearrangement links TRBV13 to TRBJ2-6; no definite D call. Trimming shortened V by 6 bases and J by 0 bases, and 9 bases separated the two germline ends. From germline, CDR1 is PRHDT and CDR2 FYEKMQ (reference sequence). CDR3 size: 15 residues. The CDR3 reads CASRRLSSGANVLTF. The CDR3 bases are TGTGCCAGCAGGAGATTAAGCTCTGGGGCCAACGTCCTGACTTTC.

The V gene is TRBV2, the J gene TRBJ2-3, with TRBD1 matching 8 bases. Germline V lookup: CDR1 SNHLY, CDR2 FYNNEI. This CDR3 spans 17 amino acids. V shed 3 bases and J 3 bases; nucleotides not matched to a gene: 11. CDR3 loop: CASSDKHAGGMTDTQYF. CDR3 nucleotide sequence: TGTGCCAGCAGTGATAAGCATGCAGGGGGCATGACAGATACGCAGTATTTT.

J is TRBJ1-2 and V is TRBV24-1; 7 nucleotides match TRBD1. CDR3 length equals 15 residues. Germline CDR1 and CDR2: KGHDR and SFDVKD. The V gene end was trimmed by 3 bases and the J gene end by 6 bases; junction bases not matched to a gene: 9. Written as DNA, the CDR3 is TGTGCCACCAGTGATGGGACAGTTACTATGAATGGCTACACCTTC. It specifies CATSDGTVTMNGYTF.

The chain employs TRBV21-1 and TRBJ1-6. TRBV21-1 is flagged as a pseudogene. The CDR3 is made up of 14 amino acids. The CDR3, as DNA: TGTGCCAGCAGCAAAGTCCTGAGGAATTCACCCCTCCACTTT. This translates into CASSKVLRNSPLHF.